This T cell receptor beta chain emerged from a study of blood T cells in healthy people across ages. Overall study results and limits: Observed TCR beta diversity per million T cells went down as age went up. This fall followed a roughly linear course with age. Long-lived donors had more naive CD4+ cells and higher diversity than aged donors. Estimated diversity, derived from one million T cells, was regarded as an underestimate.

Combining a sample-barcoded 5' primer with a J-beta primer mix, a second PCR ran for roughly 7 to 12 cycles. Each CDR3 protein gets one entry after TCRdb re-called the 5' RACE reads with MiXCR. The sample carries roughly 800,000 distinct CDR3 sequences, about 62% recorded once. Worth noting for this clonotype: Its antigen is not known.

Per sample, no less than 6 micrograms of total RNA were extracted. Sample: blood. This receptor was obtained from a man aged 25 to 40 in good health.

The CDR3 loop reads CSAKGAGYGYTF. The CDR3 DNA follows: TGCAGTGCCAAGGGGGCGGGCTATGGCTACACCTTC. The rearrangement uses TRBV20-1 and TRBJ1-2, with 7 nucleotides matching TRBD1. The CDR3 sequence is 12 residues long. The J segment lost 4 bases and the V segment lost 6 bases, leaving 5 bases of the junction unmatched. Germline assignment: CDR1 DFQATT and CDR2 SNEGSKA (reference sequence).